The 22 T cell receptor beta chains below were found in one sample sequenced in a study of OX40 agonist ivuxolimab in advanced cancers. Assay used: immunoSEQ multiplex PCR; TCRdb lists only in-frame clones, some missing. Of approximately 50,000 clones detected, around 94% appear once; the ten largest clones hold more than 9.5%. The source was CD4+ or CD8+ T cells sorted from blood, collected in a trial of the OX40 agonist ivuxolimab. The receptors derive from an adult with an advanced solid tumor such as melanoma, head and neck, liver or kidney cancer.

The chain has TRBV7-3 and TRBJ2-2; no reliable D call. The CDR3 is 15 amino acids. Germline CDR1 and CDR2: SGHTA and FQGTGA. V was clipped by 3 bases and J by 5 bases, with 13 bases between them. CDR3 protein: CASSFYVGGTGELFF. CDR3 sequence (DNA): TGTGCCAGCAGCTTCTATGTGGGCGGTACCGGGGAGCTGTTTTTT.

The rearrangement uses TRBV7-2 and TRBJ2-3; D is undetermined. CDR1 and CDR2 (germline): SGHTA, FQGNSA. The CDR3 sequence is 14 residues long. The V gene lost 5 bases and the J gene lost 6 bases, with 15 bases spanning the gap. The CDR3 region is CASSLGRQWDTQYF. CDR3 sequence (DNA): TGTGCCAGCAGCCTCGGGCGTCAGTGGGATACGCAGTATTTT.

This chain uses TRBV7-6 with TRBJ2-1, with D possibly matching TRBD1 (7 bases). The CDR3 is 15 residues long. V was shortened by 5 bases and J by 6 bases, with 17 bases between the two germline ends. Looked up from germline, CDR1 is SGHVS and CDR2 is FNYEAQ. DNA for the CDR3: TGTGCCAGCAGCCTTGGAGGGACAGTCCTCAATGAGCAGTTCTTC. This gives the protein CASSLGGTVLNEQFF.

The rearrangement joins TRBV5-8 to TRBJ1-5; D uncertain. V was clipped by 1 base and J by 3 bases, with 14 bases between them. Germline assignment: CDR1 SGHTS and CDR2 YDEGEE. CDR3 size: 16 residues. DNA for the CDR3: TGTGCCAGCAGCTTGAACAGCCCCGCACTCAATCAGCCCCAGCATTTT. Its translation is CASSLNSPALNQPQHF. The variable domain in full, completed from reference TRBV5-8 and TRBJ1-5, reads EAGVTQSPTHLIKTRGQQATLRCSPISGHTSVYWYQQALGLGLQFLLWYDEGEERNRGNFPPRFSGRQFPNYSSELNVNALELEDSALYLCASSLNSPALNQPQHFGDGTRLSIL.

The chain has TRBV9 and TRBJ2-4; no reliable D call. V dropped 0 bases and J dropped 1 base, with 17 bases sitting between them. The CDR3 has 18 amino acids. Per the germline V gene, CDR1 is SGDLS and CDR2 is YYNGEE. The CDR3 spells CASSVGYRSGAAKNIQYF. Here the CDR3 DNA reads TGTGCCAGCAGCGTAGGATACCGATCGGGTGCGGCCAAAAACATTCAGTACTTC. The complete variable domain, with remaining parts taken from reference TRBV9 and TRBJ2-4, reads DSGVTQTPKHLITATGQRVTLRCSPRSGDLSVYWYQQSLDQGLQFLIQYYNGEERAKGNILERFSAQQFPDLHSELNLSSLELGDSALYFCASSVGYRSGAAKNIQYFGAGTRLSVL.

The chain joins TRBV29-1 to TRBJ1-2; 7 nucleotides line up with TRBD1. The V segment lost 1 base and the J segment 8 bases; nucleotides outside the gene matches: 7. This CDR3 is built from 13 residues. Germline V gene sequence: CDR1 SQVTM, CDR2 ANQGSEA. DNA for the CDR3: TGCAGCGTTGAAGGTCAAGGGGGCTACGGCTACACCTTC. It yields the protein CSVEGQGGYGYTF.

This clone was found once. This rearrangement joins TRBV27 to TRBJ1-2; 8 nucleotides agree with TRBD1. Germline trimming cut 2 bases from V and 3 bases from J; bases unmatched to any gene: 2. Germline V CDR1 and CDR2: MNHEY, SMNVEV (reference sequence). This CDR3 has 14 amino acids. This CDR3 is CASSLGTGDYGYTF. For the CDR3, the DNA is TGTGCCAGCAGTTTAGGGACAGGTGACTATGGCTACACCTTC.

This sequence joins TRBV28 and TRBJ2-5; no firm D call. With 3 bases removed from V and 9 bases from J, the gap between germline ends came to 11 bases. This CDR3 is 12 amino acids long. Per germline, CDR1 MDHEN and CDR2 SYDVKM. The CDR3 reads CASSFRRWAQYF. The CDR3 coding sequence is TGTGCCAGCAGTTTTCGCCGTTGGGCCCAGTACTTC.

In nucleotides, the CDR3 is TGTGCCAGCAGCTTAGCAACAGGGGGTGGGGAGCAGTACTTC. Protein sequence: CASSLATGGGEQYF. The rearrangement links TRBV7-9 to TRBJ2-7; TRBD1 matches at 8 bases. Germline V gene data show CDR1 as SEHNR and CDR2 as FQNEAQ (reference sequence). The CDR3 is 14 amino acids. After removal of 0 bases from V and 7 bases from J, the junction contained 5 bases not matched to a gene.

The rearrangement links TRBV5-1 to TRBJ2-5, with D perhaps matching TRBD1 or TRBD2 (5 bases each). The CDR3 has 16 residues. Germline CDR1 reads SGHRS; CDR2 reads YFSETQ. Trimming cost V 0 bases and J 2 bases, with 14 bases left between them. The CDR3 spells CASSLGDAGRQETQYF. CDR3 DNA: TGCGCCAGCAGCTTGGGGGACGCAGGGCGTCAAGAGACCCAGTACTTC.

The CDR3 sequence is CASTDRQGGAFF. The CDR3 nucleotides read TGTGCCAGCACCGACCGACAGGGTGGGGCTTTCTTT. The genes are TRBV9 and TRBJ1-1, with TRBD1 matching over 7 bases. The length of the CDR3 is 12 residues. V trimming: 6 bases; J trimming: 11 bases; junction bases outside the gene matches: 10. Germline CDR1 is SGDLS and CDR2 is YYNGEE.

The V call is TRBV19, the J call TRBJ2-7; TRBD2 agrees at 7 bases. Trimming at V came to 0 bases and at J to 3 bases, leaving 14 bases not matched to a gene. Germline V gene lookup returns CDR1 LNHDA and CDR2 SQIVND (reference sequence). CDR3 length equals 18 residues. The CDR3 region is CASSIDLAAAGGHYEQYF. For the CDR3, the DNA is TGTGCCAGTAGTATAGATCTAGCGGCGGCCGGTGGACACTACGAGCAGTACTTC. The whole variable domain, filled in from reference TRBV19 and TRBJ2-7, reads DGGITQSPKYLFRKEGQNVTLSCEQNLNHDAMYWYRQDPGQGLRLIYYSQIVNDFQKGDIAEGYSVSREKKESFPLTVTSAQKNPTAFYLCASSIDLAAAGGHYEQYFGPGTRLTVT.

The rearrangement links TRBV10-3 to TRBJ1-1; D unresolved. The V gene lost 0 bases and the J gene lost 1 base, with 9 bases spanning the gap. The CDR3 totals 15 residues. CDR1 is ENHRY, CDR2 SYGVKD, per germline. CDR3 in DNA: TGTGCCATCAGTGAGTCCATGGGGAAGAACACTGAAGCTTTCTTT. Amino acids: CAISESMGKNTEAFF.

The J gene is TRBJ2-3, the V gene TRBV6-5; D is unresolved. Germline loops: CDR1 MNHEY, CDR2 SVGAGI. The ends were cut back, 3 bases at V and 3 bases at J, with 10 bases in the middle. The CDR3 is 14 residues long. The CDR3 DNA sequence: TGTGCCAGCAGTTATGCGACGAGGACAGATACGCAGTATTTT. This sequence encodes CASSYATRTDTQYF.

This clone was found once. This chain connects TRBV7-2 to TRBJ1-1, with D unclear. This CDR3 is built from 15 residues. CDR1 and CDR2 (germline): SGHTA, FQGNSA. The V gene lost 1 base and the J gene lost 1 base, with 10 bases spanning the gap. The CDR3 loop is CASSLGKLGNTEAFF. The DNA of the CDR3 is TGTGCCAGCAGCTTAGGGAAGTTAGGGAACACTGAAGCTTTCTTT.

This clone was picked up one time. The J gene is TRBJ2-3, the V gene TRBV14; 9 nucleotides line up with TRBD1. The junction had 11 bases not matched to a gene; V was cut back by 5 bases and J by 2 bases. There are 17 residues in the CDR3. From germline, CDR1 is SGHDN and CDR2 FVKESK. CDR3 sequence (DNA): TGTGCCAGCAGCGTACCCGGGACAGGGCACCTCACAGATACGCAGTATTTT. Translation gives CASSVPGTGHLTDTQYF. Full variable domain (remainder filled in from reference TRBV14 and TRBJ2-3): EAGVTQFPSHSVIEKGQTVTLRCDPISGHDNLYWYRRVMGKEIKFLLHFVKESKQDESGMPNNRFLAERTGGTYSTLKVQPAELEDSGVYFCASSVPGTGHLTDTQYFGPGTRLTVL.

V is TRBV6-5 and J is TRBJ1-5; D not resolved. The germline gives CDR1 MNHEY, CDR2 SVGAGI. The CDR3 is 15 residues long. V gave up 0 bases and J gave up 7 bases, with 13 bases separating them. CDR3 residues: CASSYSVEPGQPQHF. In nucleotides, the CDR3 is TGTGCCAGCAGTTACTCTGTAGAGCCTGGGCAGCCCCAGCATTTT.

The chain has TRBV27 and TRBJ2-4; D is uncertain. This CDR3 contains 14 residues. V lost 2 bases and J lost 0, with 5 bases in between. The germline CDR1 and CDR2 sequences are MNHEY and SMNVEV (reference sequence). CDR3 nucleotides: TGTGCCAGCAGTTTAGGGTTAGCCAAAAACATTCAGTACTTC. Encoded protein: CASSLGLAKNIQYF.

The gene calls are TRBV10-2 and TRBJ2-7; the D gene is possibly TRBD2 (6 bases). The CDR3 sequence is 13 residues long. The ends were cut back, 11 bases at V and 0 bases at J, with 14 bases in the middle. Per germline, CDR1 WSHSY and CDR2 SAAADI. The CDR3 bases are TGCGCCGGGAGTATAGCGGCCTCCTACGAGCAGTACTTC. Its translation is CAGSIAASYEQYF.

The genes are TRBV10-3 and TRBJ2-1; 7 positions agree with TRBD1. This CDR3 contains 15 residues. Looked up from germline, CDR1 is ENHRY and CDR2 is SYGVKD. The trim removed 2 bases at V and 8 bases at J, leaving 9 bases unmatched. CDR3 residues: CAISEVGGGIDEQFF. CDR3 in DNA: TGTGCCATCAGTGAGGTAGGGGGCGGTATCGATGAGCAGTTCTTC.

The chain combines TRBV4-1 with TRBJ2-7; D gene unclear. V shed 0 bases and J shed 4 bases, with 13 bases lying between them. The CDR3 has 15 residues. Germline loops: CDR1 MGHRA, CDR2 YSYEKL. The CDR3 is CASSQESRLNYEQYF. The CDR3 DNA sequence: TGCGCCAGCAGCCAAGAAAGCAGGTTGAATTACGAGCAGTACTTC.

The rearrangement links TRBV29-1 to TRBJ2-3; D possibly corresponds to TRBD2 (5 bases). Germline V gene data show CDR1 as SQVTM and CDR2 as ANQGSEA. This CDR3 region has 13 residues. Trimming cost V 0 bases and J 4 bases, with 8 bases left between them. CDR3 nucleotides: TGCAGCGTTGAAGAGAGGGCCCCAGATACGCAGTATTTT. Amino acids: CSVEERAPDTQYF.